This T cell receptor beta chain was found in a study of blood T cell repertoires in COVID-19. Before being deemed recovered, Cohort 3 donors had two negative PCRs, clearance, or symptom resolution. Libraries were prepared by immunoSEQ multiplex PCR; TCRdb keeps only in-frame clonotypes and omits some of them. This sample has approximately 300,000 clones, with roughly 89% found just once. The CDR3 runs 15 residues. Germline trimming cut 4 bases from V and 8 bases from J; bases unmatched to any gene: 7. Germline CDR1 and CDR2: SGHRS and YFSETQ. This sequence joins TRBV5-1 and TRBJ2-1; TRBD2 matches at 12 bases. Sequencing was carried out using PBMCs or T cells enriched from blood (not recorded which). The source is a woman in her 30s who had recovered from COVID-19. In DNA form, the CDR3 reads TGCGCCAGCAGCCCGGGACTAGCGGGTTTCTATGAGCAGTTCTTC. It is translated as CASSPGLAGFYEQFF.